These T cell receptor beta chains were read from a single sample in a study of human T cells and chemical hapten exposure. Each CDR3 protein is one row after TCRdb ran MiXCR on the RACE reads. The table records tens of thousands of distinct CDR3 sequences, 8.6% of them present only once. Sequenced material: whole blood. The receptors shown here come from a male donor in good health. Some clones in this sample may be carry-over from other donors' samples. Both conserved end residues are part of each CDR3. Fields, in order: J gene, clone size, D gene, V gene, CDR3 DNA, CDR3 protein. A D gene is named only where the DNA matches it firmly. The listing skips clone size in some rows; elsewhere it reads once, few, many or a size class.

TRBJ2-2 . . TRBV3-1 TGTGCCAGCAGCCTGACGGGCAGCCAGCACGGGGAGCTGTTTTTT CASSLTGSQHGELFF
TRBJ1-4 . . TRBV6-5 TGTGCCAGCAGTAGTCGGGGACCTGCAACTAATGAAAAACTGTTTTTT CASSSRGPATNEKLFF
TRBJ2-4 . . TRBV4-3 TGCGCCAGCAGCCAAGATCCGAGGGCTGGCGAAAACATTCAGTACTTC CASSQDPRAGENIQYF
TRBJ2-2 few . TRBV5-6 TGTGCCAGCAGCTTGGACCGGGCGAACACCGGGGAGCTGTTTTTT CASSLDRANTGELFF
TRBJ2-1 few . TRBV29-1 TGCAGCGTTGAAGGCGTAGCGGAGCACAATGAGCAGTTCTTC CSVEGVAEHNEQFF
TRBJ2-5 many . TRBV12-3/TRBV12-4 TGTGCCAGCAGTTTAGTTGGGGAGACCCAGTACTTC CASSLVGETQYF
TRBJ2-2 many TRBD1 TRBV7-3 TGTGCCAGCAGCACAGGGGGCCGGGAGCTGTTTTTT CASSTGGRELFF
TRBJ2-3 few . TRBV7-2 TGTGCCAGCAGTACCCCCACAGATACGCAGTATTTT CASSTPTDTQYF
TRBJ2-2 medium-sized . TRBV6-4 TGTGCCAGCAGTGAAAACAGGGACGGGGACACCGGGGAGCTGTTTTTT CASSENRDGDTGELFF
TRBJ2-1 few TRBD2 TRBV5-1 TGCGCCAGCAGCTCAGGGACTAGCGGGAGGATGAATGAGCAGTTCTTC CASSSGTSGRMNEQFF
TRBJ1-5 . . TRBV12-5 TGTGCTAGTGGCCCTACCCGGGGCAGCTTCAATCAGCCCCAGCATTTT CASGPTRGSFNQPQHF
TRBJ2-2 many . TRBV29-1 TGCAGCGTTGCGGGAGTGTTAGGAACCGGGGAGCTGTTTTTT CSVAGVLGTGELFF
TRBJ1-4 many . TRBV12-3/TRBV12-4 TGTGCCAGCAGTTTTCCGGCAGGCCTTAATGAAAAACTGTTTTTT CASSFPAGLNEKLFF
TRBJ1-5 . TRBD1 TRBV20-1 TGCAGTGCAACAGGGGATGACAATCAGCCCCAGCATTTT CSATGDDNQPQHF
TRBJ1-1 . . TRBV6-6 TGTGCCATTTCGTTGGGCGCCGGAGAAGCTTTCTTT CAISLGAGEAFF
TRBJ1-1 few . TRBV6-5 TGTGCCAGCAGATCCCGTACACCCTACACTGAAGCTTTCTTT CASRSRTPYTEAFF
TRBJ2-1 few . TRBV7-2 TGTGCCAGCAGCTTATCCCAGGGAATTGAGCAGTTCTTC CASSLSQGIEQFF
TRBJ2-1 . . TRBV7-2 TGTGCCAGCAGCGCGGGTTGGAGGGGAATTGAGCAGTTCTTC CASSAGWRGIEQFF
TRBJ2-1 . . TRBV29-1 TGCAGCGTTGAAAACCCGCTGGACGGGAGCTCCTACAATGAGCAGTTCTTC CSVENPLDGSSYNEQFF
TRBJ2-2 few . TRBV25-1 TGTGCCAGCAGCTCAGCTCCCGGGGAGCTGTTTTTT CASSSAPGELFF
TRBJ2-1 . TRBD1 TRBV29-1 TGCAGCGTTGAAAGTCAGGGGGTAATAAATGAGCAGTTCTTC CSVESQGVINEQFF
TRBJ1-4 few . TRBV11-2 TGTGCCAGCAGCTTAGTAGGAGGAGGGGTTGAAAAACTGTTTTTT CASSLVGGGVEKLFF
TRBJ2-6 few . TRBV30 TGTGCCTGGAGTGTCCAGGGGGCCAACGTCCTGACTTTC CAWSVQGANVLTF
TRBJ2-1 few TRBD1 TRBV7-9 TGTGCCAGCAGCCCCCTCAGGGGGCAGGTAGACAAGGAGCAGTTCTTC CASSPLRGQVDKEQFF
TRBJ1-2 . . TRBV7-8 TGTGCCAGCAGCTTAGTTGTGGGGGGGGACTATGGCTACACCTTC CASSLVVGGDYGYTF
TRBJ1-3 . . TRBV3-1 TGTGCCAGCAGCCCACCAGAAAGTCTAGGAAACACCATATATTTT CASSPPESLGNTIYF
TRBJ1-6 few . TRBV7-9 TGTGCCAGCAGCTTAGCTGGTATAACTTCACCCCTCCACTTT CASSLAGITSPLHF
TRBJ1-2 . TRBD1 TRBV6-5 TGTGCCAGCAAAACAGGGGTAGGGTCCTATGGCTACACCTTC CASKTGVGSYGYTF
TRBJ2-4 . . TRBV7-9 TGTGCCAGCAGCCCGTTACAGGGAGAACCCAAAAACATTCAGTACTTC CASSPLQGEPKNIQYF
TRBJ2-1 few TRBD2 TRBV20-1 TGCAGTGCTGGCCCGGGGGGGACTAGCGGGAGCAATGAGCAGTTCTTC CSAGPGGTSGSNEQFF
TRBJ2-7 many . TRBV27 TGTGCCAGCAGTTTAGCAGGACGAACTTACGAGCAGTACTTC CASSLAGRTYEQYF
TRBJ1-1 . . TRBV2 TGTGCCAGCAGTGTGGGGGCGAACACTGAAGCTTTCTTT CASSVGANTEAFF
TRBJ2-6 . . TRBV10-3 TGTGCCATCAGTGAGAGGGCAAAAGCCGGGGCCAACGTCCTGACTTTC CAISERAKAGANVLTF
TRBJ2-6 many . TRBV20-1 TGCAGTGCTCTCCGGGACAAAGGCTCTGGGGCCAACGTCCTGACTTTC CSALRDKGSGANVLTF
TRBJ1-4 few . TRBV7-9 TGTGCCTACGGTGAGACCGGGCCTGGGGAAAAACTGTTTTTT CAYGETGPGEKLFF
TRBJ1-2 . . TRBV10-3 TGTGCCATCAGTGGACAGGTCTATGGCTACACCTTC CAISGQVYGYTF
TRBJ2-5 few . TRBV20-1 TGCAGTGCTAGAGATGGGAGAGGATCCCAAGAGACCCAGTACTTC CSARDGRGSQETQYF
TRBJ2-7 many . TRBV11-2 TGTGCCAGCAGCTTAGCCGCGGCCCTTTCGGAGCAGTACTTC CASSLAAALSEQYF
TRBJ2-7 many . TRBV5-6 TGTGCCAGCAGCCCCCAGGGTTGGGAGCAGTACTTC CASSPQGWEQYF
TRBJ2-3 many TRBD1 TRBV6-6 TGTGCCAGCAGTCTAACCGGGACAGGCACAGATACGCAGTATTTT CASSLTGTGTDTQYF
TRBJ2-1 few TRBD1 TRBV6-5 TGTGCCAGCAGTTACTCGAGGGGGCCCTACAATGAGCAGTTCTTC CASSYSRGPYNEQFF
TRBJ2-7 . . TRBV4-3 TGCGCCAGCAGCCGCGGACTATCCTACGAGCAGTACTTC CASSRGLSYEQYF
TRBJ1-4 . TRBD1 TRBV7-9 TGTGCCAGCAGCTTATCGGGGGACAGTAAAGAAAAACTGTTTTTT CASSLSGDSKEKLFF
TRBJ2-7 . . TRBV7-9 TGTGCCAGCAGCGCCGGTCTCTCCTACGAGCAGTACTTC CASSAGLSYEQYF
TRBJ2-6 . . TRBV2 TGTGCCAGCAGCGCGAGAAGGGGGATGGGGTCTGGGGCCAACGTCCTGACTTTC CASSARRGMGSGANVLTF
TRBJ2-5 few TRBD2 TRBV9 TGTGCCAGCAGCGTAGAGTGGCGGGGGATCGAGACCCAGTACTTC CASSVEWRGIETQYF
TRBJ2-3 few . TRBV12-2 TGTGCAAGTCCCTCTTTGTGCATGCGTGCAGATACGCAGTATTTT CASPSLCMRADTQYF
TRBJ1-5 . . TRBV7-2 TGTGCCAGCAGCTTAGGGCTTGATCAGCCCCAGCATTTT CASSLGLDQPQHF
TRBJ1-1 . . TRBV29-1 TGCAGCGCGGACAGCCTGGACACTGAAGCTTTCTTT CSADSLDTEAFF
TRBJ1-4 few . TRBV7-9 TGTGCCAGCAGTCGGGACTCGGACGGTGAAAAACTGTTTTTT CASSRDSDGEKLFF
TRBJ1-3 few TRBD1 TRBV7-2 TGTGCCAGCACACAGGGGATTCTTGGAAACACCATATATTTT CASTQGILGNTIYF
TRBJ1-1 few TRBD1 TRBV7-9 TGTGCCAGCAGCTCCGGAACAGGGGTGAACACTGAAGCTTTCTTT CASSSGTGVNTEAFF
TRBJ2-3 . . TRBV11-3 TGTGCCAGCAGCCCCCGAACTAGTGCTCAGGGCACAGATACGCAGTATTTT CASSPRTSAQGTDTQYF
TRBJ1-2 few . TRBV2 TGTGCCAGCAGTGAAGAAACCTATGGCTACACCTTC CASSEETYGYTF
TRBJ2-6 many . TRBV4-3 TGCGCCAGCAGCCAAGATCGACAGAGCTCTGGGGCCAACGTCCTGACTTTC CASSQDRQSSGANVLTF
TRBJ1-1 many . TRBV29-1 TGCAGCGTTGACGCCTGGGTCGGGCCAATGGAGGCTTTCTTT CSVDAWVGPMEAFF
TRBJ1-4 few TRBD1 TRBV12-3/TRBV12-4 TGTGCCAGCAGTTTATACCCGGGACAGGGAACTAATGAAAAACTGTTTTTT CASSLYPGQGTNEKLFF
TRBJ1-1 few . TRBV6-6 TGTGCCAGCAAGTATCACAGTCCGAACACTGAAGCTTTCTTT CASKYHSPNTEAFF
TRBJ2-2 . TRBD1 TRBV5-4 TGTGCCAGCAGCTTGTGGACAGGGAACACCGGGGAGCTGTTTTTT CASSLWTGNTGELFF
TRBJ2-5 . . TRBV20-1 TGCAGTGCTCCAGGGATTGAGACCCAGTACTTC CSAPGIETQYF